This T cell receptor (beta chain) was identified in a study of blood T cell repertoires in COVID-19. Study information: Whether acute or convalescent, the COVID-19 samples came from the United States, Italy and Spain. PBMCs, B-cell-depleted T cells, or T cells were the source of the cDNA or gDNA that made up the material.

Methods used by the authors: Nucleated cell number was recorded as an estimate derived from reference gene primer amplification. Method: immunoSEQ multiplex PCR; TCRdb's copy keeps in-frame clones and lacks some. The V and J calls and clone size were taken over from that table, and D and trimming were inferred from the DNA. The table lists 90,000 to 130,000 clones, about 90% of them singletons. The CDR3 is made up of 13 amino acids. The V end lost 2 bases, the J end lost 4 bases, and 5 bases lay between the germline ends. CDR1 and CDR2 from the germline V gene are SGHTA and FQGNSA. The rearrangement links TRBV7-2 to TRBJ1-4; no reliable D call. Material for sequencing was peripheral blood. The sequence derives from a human donor in a cohort sampled during active COVID-19. The CDR3 is CASSLQVNEKLFF. The CDR3 coding sequence is TGTGCCAGCAGCTTACAGGTTAATGAAAAACTGTTTTTT.